This entry lists 16 T cell receptor beta chains sequenced from one sample in a study of CD8 T cells in Susac syndrome. When the RNA was reverse transcribed, random hexamers were used with an input of roughly 0.45 to 1 ug. A single record per CDR3 protein comes from TCRdb applying MiXCR to the immunoSEQ multiplex PCR reads. The repertoire holds about 140,000 distinct CDR3 sequences, 94% seen once, with roughly 0.27% in the top ten. Material for sequencing was CD8+ T cells from PBMCs. The receptor source for this set is a human donor in good health.

The chain links TRBV6-5 to TRBJ2-6; no clear D gene. CDR1 and CDR2 from the germline V gene are MNHEY and SVGAGI. The CDR3 has 16 residues. V shed 0 bases and J shed 0 bases, with 6 bases lying between them. The CDR3: CASSYSGSSGANVLTF. The CDR3 nucleotides are TGTGCCAGCAGTTACTCAGGATCCTCTGGGGCCAACGTCCTGACTTTC.

J is TRBJ2-1 and V is TRBV28, with TRBD2 identical over 8 bases. The J segment lost 11 bases and the V segment lost 4 bases, leaving 13 bases of the junction unmatched. The V gene's germline CDR1 is MDHEN and CDR2 SYDVKM. CDR3 length equals 15 residues. For the CDR3, the DNA is TGTGCCAGCAGTTCACTGAATAGCGGGACTTGGAAGCAGTTCTTC. Its protein product is CASSSLNSGTWKQFF.

This clonotype appeared a single time. The J gene is TRBJ2-1, the V gene TRBV7-9, with 11 bases fitting TRBD2. Germline V gives CDR1 SEHNR, CDR2 FQNEAQ (reference sequence). V shed 5 bases and J 5 bases; nucleotides not matched to a gene: 5. The CDR3 length is 15 residues. The CDR3: CASSVLAGADNEQFF. DNA of the CDR3: TGTGCCAGCAGCGTACTAGCGGGAGCTGACAATGAGCAGTTCTTC.

The V call is TRBV6-2 or TRBV6-3, the J call TRBJ2-5; D unresolved. The CDR3 runs 14 residues. Germline V gives CDR1 MNHEY, CDR2 SVGEGT. Trimming took off 6 bases at V and 1 base at J, with 12 bases between the two ends. The CDR3 reads CASRTPGLQETQYF. Written as DNA, the CDR3 is TGTGCCAGCAGAACCCCGGGCCTCCAAGAGACCCAGTACTTC.

The J gene is TRBJ2-1, the V gene TRBV6-5, with 9 bases fitting TRBD2. The CDR3 is made up of 16 amino acids. V lost 5 bases, J lost 5 bases, and 10 bases stayed unmatched. CDR1 is MNHEY, CDR2 SVGAGI, per germline. The CDR3 reads CASSNLLAGPHNEQFF. The DNA for the CDR3 is TGTGCCAGCAGTAACCTCCTAGCGGGACCTCACAATGAGCAGTTCTTC.

J is TRBJ2-7 and V is TRBV29-1; TRBD2 agrees at 7 bases. The CDR3 is 12 residues long. V lost 4 bases to trimming and J lost 3 bases; unmatched junction nucleotides: 3. Looked up from germline, CDR1 is SQVTM and CDR2 is ANQGSEA. The CDR3 loop is CSVGGRGYEQYF. The CDR3 nucleotides read TGCAGCGTTGGAGGGAGGGGCTACGAGCAGTACTTC.

In its sample, this clonotype was seen once. The genes are TRBV3-1 and TRBJ2-3; D not resolved. V was trimmed by 1 base and J by 0 bases, leaving 8 bases between them. In germline, CDR1 is LGHDT, CDR2 YNNKEL (reference sequence). CDR3 length: 15 amino acids. The CDR3 nucleotides are TGTGCCAGCAGCCAAGGATACGTGAGCACAGATACGCAGTATTTT. Protein product: CASSQGYVSTDTQYF.

The V call is TRBV9, the J call TRBJ2-7; TRBD2 might be the D (5 bases). CDR3 length: 15 residues. The germline CDR1 and CDR2 sequences are SGDLS and YYNGEE. V was clipped by 4 bases and J by 0 bases, with 14 bases between them. The CDR3 nucleotides are TGTGCCAGCAGCTCCCTGGCTACTAGCTCCTACGAGCAGTACTTC. Its translation: CASSSLATSSYEQYF.

This clonotype showed up just once. V is TRBV27 and J is TRBJ1-1; D not resolved. The germline V and J ends were trimmed by 4 bases and 7 bases, with 16 bases remaining between them. The CDR3 length is 14 residues. Germline V gives CDR1 MNHEY, CDR2 SMNVEV (reference sequence). The CDR3 region is CASSSPSRFGEAFF. As DNA, the CDR3 is TGTGCCAGCAGTTCTCCCTCTCGTTTTGGTGAAGCTTTCTTT.

The chain joins TRBV7-8 to TRBJ2-1, with 7 bases fitting TRBD2. CDR1 is SGHVS, CDR2 FQNEAQ, per germline. This CDR3 has 11 amino acids. The V and J ends lost 8 bases and 8 bases, in that order; junction bases with no gene match: 3. CDR3 region: CASSGGDEQFF. For the CDR3, the DNA is TGTGCCAGCTCGGGGGGTGATGAGCAGTTCTTC. Together with reference TRBV7-8 and TRBJ2-1, the CDR3 gives the full variable domain: GAGVSQSPRYKVAKRGQDVALRCDPISGHVSLFWYQQALGQGPEFLTYFQNEAQLDKSGLPSDRFFAERPEGSVSTLKIQRTQQEDSAVYLCASSGGDEQFFGPGTRLTVL.

This clonotype was found a few times. This sequence joins TRBV12-3 or TRBV12-4 and TRBJ2-1, with 8 bases that match TRBD2. After removal of 5 bases from V and 8 bases from J, the junction contained 8 bases not matched to a gene. This CDR3 has 14 amino acids. CDR3 amino acids: CASSPGLAAHEQFF. CDR3 nucleotide sequence: TGTGCCAGCAGTCCCGGACTAGCTGCCCATGAGCAGTTCTTC.

The rearrangement uses TRBV29-1 and TRBJ2-2, with D possibly called TRBD1 or TRBD2 (5 bases each). The CDR3 length is 12 residues. CDR1 is SQVTM, CDR2 ANQGSEA, per germline. Between the trimmed V and J ends, which lost 5 bases and 8 bases, there was a span of 12 bases. CDR3 residues: CSVISGAGELFF. In DNA form, the CDR3 reads TGCAGCGTTATCTCCGGGGCGGGGGAGCTGTTTTTT.

The J gene is TRBJ1-5, the V gene TRBV9; 8 bases are shared with TRBD1. The CDR3 extends over 15 amino acids. Looked up from germline, CDR1 is SGDLS and CDR2 is YYNGEE. The trim removed 0 bases at V and 7 bases at J, leaving 6 bases unmatched. This CDR3 reads CASSVGGTGHQPQHF. The CDR3 coding sequence is TGTGCCAGCAGCGTAGGCGGGACAGGCCACCAGCCCCAGCATTTT.

The chain has TRBV6-4 and TRBJ1-2, with a weak D call TRBD1 (6 bases). Looked up from germline, CDR1 is MRHNA and CDR2 is SNTAGT. Trimming removed 5 bases from V and 0 bases from J, with 16 bases in between. This CDR3 spans 16 amino acids. The CDR3 nucleotides are TGTGCCAGCAGTCTTACTGACAGGACTCCTAACTATGGCTACACCTTC. It translates to CASSLTDRTPNYGYTF.

CDR3 protein: CASSPPFGGEQYF. Here the CDR3 DNA reads TGTGCCAGCAGCCCCCCCTTCGGGGGCGAGCAGTACTTC. The chain employs TRBV12-3 or TRBV12-4 and TRBJ2-7; D is perhaps TRBD2 (6 bases). This CDR3 has 13 residues. The V and J ends lost 6 bases and 6 bases respectively, with 15 bases between them.

This clonotype came up once. The chain couples TRBV14 to TRBJ2-1, with 10 nucleotides matching TRBD2. Germline values: CDR1 SGHDN, CDR2 FVKESK. Germline trimming cut 4 bases from V and 8 bases from J; bases unmatched to any gene: 5. There are 14 residues in the CDR3. CDR3 amino acids: CASSPLAGVYEQFF. Written as DNA, the CDR3 is TGTGCCAGCAGCCCTCTAGCGGGAGTATATGAGCAGTTCTTC.